This TCR beta chain was recorded in a study of blood T cell repertoires in COVID-19. From germline, CDR1 is SGHDT and CDR2 YYEEEE. The CDR3 has 12 residues. V was clipped by 0 bases and J by 9 bases, with 7 bases between them. In the original analysis: It was from reference gene primer amplification that nucleated cell counts were estimated. Sequencing was performed with immunoSEQ multiplex PCR; in TCRdb, only in-frame clones are kept and a portion is missing. V, J and clone size are those of that table, while D and trimming were read from the DNA. The sample holds about 500,000 clones, 85% to 90% seen once.

The source material was peripheral blood. The J gene is TRBJ2-4, the V gene TRBV5-6; no clear D gene. The receptor was isolated from a woman between 50 and 59 years old with COVID-19, enrolled during active disease. The DNA of the CDR3 is TGTGCCAGCAGCTTGGGCAGTTCCATTCAGTACTTC. Translated, it gives CASSLGSSIQYF.